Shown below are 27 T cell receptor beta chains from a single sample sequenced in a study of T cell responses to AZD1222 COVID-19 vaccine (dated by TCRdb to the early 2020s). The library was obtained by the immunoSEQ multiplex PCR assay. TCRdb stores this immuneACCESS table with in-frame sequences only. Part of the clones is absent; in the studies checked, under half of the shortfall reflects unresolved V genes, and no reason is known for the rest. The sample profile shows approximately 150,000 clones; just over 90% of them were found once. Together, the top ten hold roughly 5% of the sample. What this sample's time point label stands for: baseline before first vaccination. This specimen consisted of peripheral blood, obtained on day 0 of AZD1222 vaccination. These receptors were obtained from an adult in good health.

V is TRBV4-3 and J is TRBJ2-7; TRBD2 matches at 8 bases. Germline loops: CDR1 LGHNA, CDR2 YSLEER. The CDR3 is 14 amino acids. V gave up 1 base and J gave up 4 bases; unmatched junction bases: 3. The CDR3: CASSQARGGYEQYF. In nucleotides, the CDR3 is TGCGCCAGCAGCCAAGCCCGGGGGGGGTACGAGCAGTACTTC.

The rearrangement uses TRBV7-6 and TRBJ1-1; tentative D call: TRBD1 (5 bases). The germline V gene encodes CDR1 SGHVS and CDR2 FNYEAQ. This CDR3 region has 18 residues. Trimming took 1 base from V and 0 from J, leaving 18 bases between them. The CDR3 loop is CASSLVGAGTRVNTEAFF. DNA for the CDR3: TGTGCCAGCAGCTTAGTAGGTGCAGGGACCCGGGTGAACACTGAAGCTTTCTTT.

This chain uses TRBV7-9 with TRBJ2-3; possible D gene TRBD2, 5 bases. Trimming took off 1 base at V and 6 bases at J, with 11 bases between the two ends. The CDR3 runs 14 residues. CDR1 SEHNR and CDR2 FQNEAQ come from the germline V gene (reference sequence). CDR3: CASSLELGPDTQYF. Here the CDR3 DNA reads TGTGCCAGCAGCTTAGAACTAGGACCCGATACGCAGTATTTT.

CDR3 coding DNA: TGTGCCACCAGCCGGGGGGGAGTGGGGGAGCAGTACTTC. The encoded protein is CATSRGGVGEQYF. The J gene is TRBJ2-7, the V gene TRBV15; 8 nucleotides align to TRBD2. V shed 5 bases and J 7 bases; nucleotides not matched to a gene: 7. This CDR3 has 13 residues. Germline CDR1 LNHNV, CDR2 YYDKDF (reference sequence).

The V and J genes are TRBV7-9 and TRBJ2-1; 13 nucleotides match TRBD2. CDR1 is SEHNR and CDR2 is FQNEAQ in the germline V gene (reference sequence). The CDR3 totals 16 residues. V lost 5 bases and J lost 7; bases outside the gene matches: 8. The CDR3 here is CASSPTSGRSMNEQFF. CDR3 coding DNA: TGTGCCAGCAGCCCGACTAGCGGGAGGTCTATGAATGAGCAGTTCTTC.

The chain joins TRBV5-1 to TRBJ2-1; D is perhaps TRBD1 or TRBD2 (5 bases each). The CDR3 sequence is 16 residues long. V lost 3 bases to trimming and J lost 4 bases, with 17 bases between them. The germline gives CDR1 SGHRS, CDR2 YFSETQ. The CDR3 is CASSSMDTEGYNEQFF. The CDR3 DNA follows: TGCGCCAGCAGCTCGATGGACACCGAGGGGTACAATGAGCAGTTCTTC.

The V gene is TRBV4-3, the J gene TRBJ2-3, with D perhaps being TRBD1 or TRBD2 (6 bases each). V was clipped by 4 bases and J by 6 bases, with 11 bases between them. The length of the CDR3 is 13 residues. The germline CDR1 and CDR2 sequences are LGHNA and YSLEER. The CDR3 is CASSRGAADTQYF. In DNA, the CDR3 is TGCGCCAGCAGCCGGGGGGCGGCGGATACGCAGTATTTT.

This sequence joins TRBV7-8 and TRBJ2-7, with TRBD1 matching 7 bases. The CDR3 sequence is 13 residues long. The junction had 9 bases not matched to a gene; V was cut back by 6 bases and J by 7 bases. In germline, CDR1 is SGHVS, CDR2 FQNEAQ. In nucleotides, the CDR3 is TGTGCCAGCAGTCTAGGGGGCGTCAAAGAGCAGTACTTC. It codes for CASSLGGVKEQYF.

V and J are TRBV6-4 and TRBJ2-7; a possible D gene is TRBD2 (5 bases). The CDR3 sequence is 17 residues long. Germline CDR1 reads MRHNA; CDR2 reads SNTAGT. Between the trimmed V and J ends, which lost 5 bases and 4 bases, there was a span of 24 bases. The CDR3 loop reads CASSPFEGMTPDYEQYF. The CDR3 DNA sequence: TGTGCCAGCAGTCCGTTCGAGGGAATGACGCCGGATTACGAGCAGTACTTC.

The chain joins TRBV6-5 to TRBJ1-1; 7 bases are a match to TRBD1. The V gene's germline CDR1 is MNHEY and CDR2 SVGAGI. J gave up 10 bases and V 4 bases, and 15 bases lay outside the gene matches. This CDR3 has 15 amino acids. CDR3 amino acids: CASSSLGQPVPRAFF. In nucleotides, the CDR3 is TGTGCCAGCAGTTCATTGGGACAGCCCGTCCCCAGAGCTTTCTTT.

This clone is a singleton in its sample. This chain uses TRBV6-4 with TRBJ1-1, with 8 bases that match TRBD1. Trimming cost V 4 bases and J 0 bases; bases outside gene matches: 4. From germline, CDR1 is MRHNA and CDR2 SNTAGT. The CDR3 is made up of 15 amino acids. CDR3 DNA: TGTGCCAGCAGTGGCCGACAGGGGCTGAACACTGAAGCTTTCTTT. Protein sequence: CASSGRQGLNTEAFF.

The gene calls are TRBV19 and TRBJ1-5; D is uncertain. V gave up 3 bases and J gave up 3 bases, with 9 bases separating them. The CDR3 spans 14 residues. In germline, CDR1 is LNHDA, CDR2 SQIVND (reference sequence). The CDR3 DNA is TGTGCCAGTAGTATCGAAAGGACCAATCAGCCCCAGCATTTT. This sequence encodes CASSIERTNQPQHF.

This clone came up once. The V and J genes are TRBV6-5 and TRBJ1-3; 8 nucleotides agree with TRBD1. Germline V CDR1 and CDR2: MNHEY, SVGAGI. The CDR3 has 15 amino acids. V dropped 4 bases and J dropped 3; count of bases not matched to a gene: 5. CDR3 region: CASSSGQGSGNTIYF. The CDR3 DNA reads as TGTGCCAGCAGTTCCGGACAGGGTAGTGGAAACACCATATATTTT.

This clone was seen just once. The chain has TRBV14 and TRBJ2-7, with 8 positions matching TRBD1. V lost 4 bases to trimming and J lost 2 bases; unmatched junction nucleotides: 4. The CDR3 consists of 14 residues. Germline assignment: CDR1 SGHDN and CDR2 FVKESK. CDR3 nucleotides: TGTGCCAGCAGCCCTGGACAGGGCCCCTACGAGCAGTACTTC. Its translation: CASSPGQGPYEQYF.

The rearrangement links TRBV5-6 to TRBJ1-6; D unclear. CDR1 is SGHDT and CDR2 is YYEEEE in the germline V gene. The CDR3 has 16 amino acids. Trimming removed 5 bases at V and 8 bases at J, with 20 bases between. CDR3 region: CASSTPRRVFDSPLHF. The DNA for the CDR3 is TGTGCCAGCAGTACCCCGAGGCGGGTTTTTGATTCACCCCTCCACTTT.

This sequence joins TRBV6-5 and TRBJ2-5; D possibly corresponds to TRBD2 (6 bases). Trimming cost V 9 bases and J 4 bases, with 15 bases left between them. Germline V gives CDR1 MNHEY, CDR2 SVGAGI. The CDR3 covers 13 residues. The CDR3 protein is CAREGFLGETQYF. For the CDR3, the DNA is TGTGCCAGGGAGGGGTTCCTAGGAGAGACCCAGTACTTC.

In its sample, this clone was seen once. The CDR3 DNA is TGTGCCAGCAGTTTAGGGTTGCGGCAGTTCTTC. Translation gives CASSLGLRQFF. V usage is TRBV27 and J usage is TRBJ2-1, with D unresolved. CDR1 and CDR2 from the germline V gene are MNHEY and SMNVEV (reference sequence). The V and J ends lost 2 bases and 12 bases respectively, with 8 bases between them. The CDR3 extends over 11 amino acids.

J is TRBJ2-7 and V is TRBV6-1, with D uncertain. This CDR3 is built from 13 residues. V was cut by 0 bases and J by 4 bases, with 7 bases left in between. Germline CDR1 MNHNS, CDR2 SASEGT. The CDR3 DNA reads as TGTGCCAGCAGTGAAGCGGTGGCGTACGAGCAGTACTTC. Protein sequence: CASSEAVAYEQYF.

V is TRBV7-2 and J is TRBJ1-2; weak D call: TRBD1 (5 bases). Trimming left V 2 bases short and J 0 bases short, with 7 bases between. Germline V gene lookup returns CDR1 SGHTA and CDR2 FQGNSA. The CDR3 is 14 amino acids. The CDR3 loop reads CASSLSTANYGYTF. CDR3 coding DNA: TGTGCCAGCAGCTTATCGACAGCTAACTATGGCTACACCTTC.

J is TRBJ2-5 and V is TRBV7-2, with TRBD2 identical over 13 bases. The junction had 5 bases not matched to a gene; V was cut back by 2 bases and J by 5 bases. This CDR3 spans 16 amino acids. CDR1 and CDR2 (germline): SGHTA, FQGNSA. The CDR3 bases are TGTGCCAGCAGCTTAAGACTAGCGGGGGGCTCGGAGACCCAGTACTTC. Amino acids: CASSLRLAGGSETQYF.

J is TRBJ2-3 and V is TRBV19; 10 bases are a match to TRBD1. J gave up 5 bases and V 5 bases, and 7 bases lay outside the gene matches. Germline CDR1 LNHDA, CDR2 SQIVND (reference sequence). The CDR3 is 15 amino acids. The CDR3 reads CASSLRDRGQDTQYF. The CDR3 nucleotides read TGTGCCAGTAGTCTCCGGGACAGGGGTCAAGATACGCAGTATTTT.

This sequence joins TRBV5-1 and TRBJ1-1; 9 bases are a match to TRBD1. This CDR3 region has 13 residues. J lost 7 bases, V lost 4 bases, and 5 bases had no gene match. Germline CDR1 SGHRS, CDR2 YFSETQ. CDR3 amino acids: CASSRDRVGEAFF. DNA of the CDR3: TGCGCCAGCAGCCGGGACAGGGTGGGTGAAGCTTTCTTT.

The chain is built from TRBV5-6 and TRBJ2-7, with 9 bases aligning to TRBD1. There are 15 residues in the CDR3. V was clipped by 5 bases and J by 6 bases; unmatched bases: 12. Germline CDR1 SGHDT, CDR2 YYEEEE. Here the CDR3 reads CASRPTGQGISEQYF. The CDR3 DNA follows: TGTGCCAGCAGACCTACGGGACAGGGAATTAGCGAGCAGTACTTC.

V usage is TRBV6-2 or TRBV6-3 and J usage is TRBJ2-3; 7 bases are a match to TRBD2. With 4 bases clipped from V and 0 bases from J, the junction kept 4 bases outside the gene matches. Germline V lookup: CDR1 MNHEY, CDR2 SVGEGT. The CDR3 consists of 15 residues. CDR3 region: CASSWGGPSTDTQYF. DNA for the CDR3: TGTGCCAGCAGTTGGGGGGGTCCTAGCACAGATACGCAGTATTTT.

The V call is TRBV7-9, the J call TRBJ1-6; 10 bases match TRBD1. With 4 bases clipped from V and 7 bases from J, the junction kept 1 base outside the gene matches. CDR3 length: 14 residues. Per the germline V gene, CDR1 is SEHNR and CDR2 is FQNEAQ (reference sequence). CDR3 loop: CASSSDRGNSPLHF. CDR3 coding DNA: TGTGCCAGCAGCTCGGACAGGGGGAATTCACCCCTCCACTTT.

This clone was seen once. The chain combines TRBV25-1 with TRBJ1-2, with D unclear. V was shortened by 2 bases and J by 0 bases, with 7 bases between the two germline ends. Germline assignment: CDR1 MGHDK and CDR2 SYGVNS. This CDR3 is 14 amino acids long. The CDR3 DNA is TGTGCCAGCAGTGAAGCAAGACCTAACTATGGCTACACCTTC. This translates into CASSEARPNYGYTF.

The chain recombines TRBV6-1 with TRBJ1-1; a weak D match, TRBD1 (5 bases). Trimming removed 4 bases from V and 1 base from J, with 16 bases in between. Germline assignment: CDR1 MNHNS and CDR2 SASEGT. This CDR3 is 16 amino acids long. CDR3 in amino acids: CASSGNLRRGNTEAFF. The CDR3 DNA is TGTGCCAGCAGTGGAAACCTGAGAAGGGGGAACACTGAAGCTTTCTTT.